The clone carrying this T cell receptor (beta chain) was picked up a small number of times. The data derive from a study of identical twins. CDR1 is MDHEN, CDR2 SYDVKM, per germline. CDR3 size: 16 residues. Trimming left V 2 bases short and J 4 bases short, with 14 bases between. TCRdb passed the 5' RACE reads through MiXCR, listing each CDR3 protein once. The data show approximately 600,000 distinct CDR3 sequences, with approximately 10% seen just once and roughly 3% held by the top ten. The same sample was also studied in work on yellow fever vaccine responses in identical twins.

Specimen: PBMCs. The chain links TRBV28 to TRBJ2-2; possible D gene TRBD1, 5 bases. This TCR came from a woman younger than 30 in good health. DNA of the CDR3: TGTGCCAGCAGTTTAGGATTGGGGCTTGGCACCGGGGAGCTGTTTTTT. Its protein product is CASSLGLGLGTGELFF.